This TCR beta chain was obtained from a study of blood T cells in healthy people across ages. General study results and limits: From one million sequenced T cells, diversity estimates were lower bounds.

The second PCR ran roughly 6 to 11 cycles with a sample-barcoded 5' primer and J-beta primers. Every cDNA molecule carried a tag from a template-switch adaptor bearing 12 random nucleotides. Each of the samples gave a minimum of 2.5 million paired-end reads that contained CDR3. Using its own MiXCR run on the 5' RACE reads, TCRdb lists one record per CDR3 protein. The table shows approximately 1.5 million distinct CDR3 sequences, with 35% to 45% occurring only once. Aged roughly 6 to 100, donors were systemically healthy Caucasians from Russia. V was trimmed by 4 bases and J by 7 bases, leaving 10 bases between them. In germline, CDR1 is SEHNR, CDR2 FQNEAQ (reference sequence). The CDR3 is 12 amino acids. With regard to this clonotype: The antigen is not known.

This rearrangement joins TRBV7-9 to TRBJ1-1; D not certain. This receptor was obtained from a woman aged 18-35 years in good health. The sample taken for sequencing was blood. The CDR3 nucleotides are TGTGCCAGCAGCTCCGAGCGAGATGAAGCTTTCTTT. It codes for CASSSERDEAFF.